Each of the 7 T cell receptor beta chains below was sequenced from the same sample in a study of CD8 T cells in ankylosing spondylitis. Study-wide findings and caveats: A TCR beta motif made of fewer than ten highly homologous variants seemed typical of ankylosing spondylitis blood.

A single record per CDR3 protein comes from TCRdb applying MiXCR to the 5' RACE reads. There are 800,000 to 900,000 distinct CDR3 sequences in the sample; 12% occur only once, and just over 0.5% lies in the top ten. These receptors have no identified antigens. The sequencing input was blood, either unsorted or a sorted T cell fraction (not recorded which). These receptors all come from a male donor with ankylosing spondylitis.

The CDR3 DNA is TGTGCCAGCAGCTTAGATAGGGGTTTCGTTAACACTGAAGCTTTCTTT. Translated: CASSLDRGFVNTEAFF. V gene TRBV7-8 combines with J gene TRBJ1-1; tentatively, D is TRBD1 (5 bases). Germline CDR1 reads SGHVS; CDR2 reads FQNEAQ. Trimming took off 1 base at V and 2 bases at J, with 14 bases between the two ends. The CDR3 totals 16 residues.

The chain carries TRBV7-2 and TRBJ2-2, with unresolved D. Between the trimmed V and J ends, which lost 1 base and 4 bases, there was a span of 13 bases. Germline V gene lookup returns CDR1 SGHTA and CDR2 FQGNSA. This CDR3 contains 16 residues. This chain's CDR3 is CASSLGLGRPTGELFF. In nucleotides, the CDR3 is TGTGCCAGCAGCTTAGGGTTGGGTAGACCCACCGGGGAGCTGTTTTTT.

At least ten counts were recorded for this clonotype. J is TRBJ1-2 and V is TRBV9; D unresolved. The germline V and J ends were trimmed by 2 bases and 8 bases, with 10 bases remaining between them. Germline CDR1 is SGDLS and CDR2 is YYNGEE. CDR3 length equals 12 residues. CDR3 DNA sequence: TGTGCCAGCAGCGTCCCCAACCGCGGCTACACCTTC. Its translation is CASSVPNRGYTF.

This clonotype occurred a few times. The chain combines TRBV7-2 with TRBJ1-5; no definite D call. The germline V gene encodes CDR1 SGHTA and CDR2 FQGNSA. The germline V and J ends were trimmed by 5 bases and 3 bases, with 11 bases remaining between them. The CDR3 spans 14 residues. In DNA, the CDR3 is TGTGCCAGCAGCGGAACAAGGGCCAATCAGCCCCAGCATTTT. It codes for CASSGTRANQPQHF.

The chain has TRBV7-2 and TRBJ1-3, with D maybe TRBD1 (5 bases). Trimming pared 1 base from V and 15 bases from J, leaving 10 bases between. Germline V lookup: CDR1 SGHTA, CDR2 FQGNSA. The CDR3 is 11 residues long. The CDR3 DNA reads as TGTGCCAGCAGCTTAGGTGGGACTGAATATTTT. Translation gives CASSLGGTEYF.

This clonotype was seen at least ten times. DNA of the CDR3: TGCAGCGTTGTGAGATCCACTGAAGCTTTCTTT. Translated: CSVVRSTEAFF. The chain has TRBV29-1 and TRBJ1-1; no firm D call. Germline V lookup: CDR1 SQVTM, CDR2 ANQGSEA. The V gene lost 4 bases and the J gene lost 4 bases, with 7 bases spanning the gap. The CDR3 is made up of 11 amino acids.

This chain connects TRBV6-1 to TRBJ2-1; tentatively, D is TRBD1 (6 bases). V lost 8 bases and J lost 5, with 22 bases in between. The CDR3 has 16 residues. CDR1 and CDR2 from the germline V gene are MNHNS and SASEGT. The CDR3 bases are TGTGCCAGCTCGCGCCACCCGAACAGGGTAAACAATGAGCAGTTCTTC. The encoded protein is CASSRHPNRVNNEQFF.